The clone carrying this T cell receptor beta chain occurred a few times. The antigen remains unidentified. These data are taken from a study of CD8 T cells in ankylosing spondylitis. Study-wide results and caveats: Existing reports had already noted some motif variants in reactive arthritis synovial fluid and blood. One TCR beta motif, made up of about 8 highly homologous variants, appeared characteristic of ankylosing spondylitis blood.

CDR1 is DFQATT and CDR2 is SNEGSKA in the germline V gene (reference sequence). Trimming pared 2 bases from V and 4 bases from J, leaving 11 bases between. This CDR3 is built from 14 residues. Generation of TCR beta libraries employed quantitative 5'-RACE incorporating molecular barcodes. MiXCR was run by TCRdb on the 5' RACE reads, yielding one entry per CDR3 protein. This sample has about 390,000 distinct CDR3 sequences, with approximately 20% found just once. The clonotype originates from a male donor with ankylosing spondylitis. The J gene is TRBJ2-2, the V gene TRBV20-1; D ambiguous. Sequenced input: blood, either unsorted or a sorted T cell fraction (not recorded which). CDR3 amino acids: CSARPALFTGELFF. The CDR3 DNA follows: TGCAGTGCTAGACCGGCACTCTTCACCGGGGAGCTGTTTTTT.